This T cell receptor (beta chain) was recovered during a study of blood T cells in healthy people across ages. Background on the study: Capture via template switching afforded approximately one barcoded beta molecule per two T cells.

General study results and limits: A roughly linear age-dependent decrease characterized TCR beta diversity per million T cells.

Alongside a J-beta primer mix, a sample-barcoded 5' primer served in a second PCR lasting 7 to 11 cycles. Each TCR beta cDNA got a 12-nucleotide random molecular identifier. TCRdb analysed the 5' RACE reads with MiXCR anew, one entry per CDR3 protein. The table records 1.5 million to 2 million distinct CDR3 sequences, just under 50% of them present only once. This clonotype was seen many times. Its target is not known. Germline CDR1 reads MDHEN; CDR2 reads SYDVKM. Unmatched junction bases numbered 0, after V lost 2 bases and J lost 0 bases. CDR3 length equals 15 residues. The clonotype comes from a woman in her thirties or forties in good health. The chain has TRBV28 and TRBJ2-5; TRBD2 agrees at 10 bases. The sequenced material came from blood. The CDR3 bases are TGTGCCAGCAGTTTACTAGCGGGGGACCAAGAGACCCAGTACTTC. Residues: CASSLLAGDQETQYF.